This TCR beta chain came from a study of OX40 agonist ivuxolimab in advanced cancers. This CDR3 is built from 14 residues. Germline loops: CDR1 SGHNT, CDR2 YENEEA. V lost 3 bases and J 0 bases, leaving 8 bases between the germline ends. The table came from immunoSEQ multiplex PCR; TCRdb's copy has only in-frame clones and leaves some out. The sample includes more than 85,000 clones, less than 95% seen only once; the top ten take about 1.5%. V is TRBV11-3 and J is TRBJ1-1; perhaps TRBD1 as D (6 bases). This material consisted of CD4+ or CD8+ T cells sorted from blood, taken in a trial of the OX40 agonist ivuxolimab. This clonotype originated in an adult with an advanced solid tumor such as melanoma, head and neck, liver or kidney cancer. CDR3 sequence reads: CASSFGTLNTEAFF. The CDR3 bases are TGTGCCAGCAGCTTCGGGACACTGAACACTGAAGCTTTCTTT.